The entry below describes one T cell receptor (beta chain). The CDR3 loop spans 13 amino acids. In germline, CDR1 is GTSNPN, CDR2 SVGIG (reference sequence). Trimming pared 2 bases from V and 6 bases from J, leaving 10 bases between. Some clones are missing from TCRdb's copy, which holds only in-frame ones; the method was immunoSEQ multiplex PCR. The table lists some 110,000 clones, about nine tenths of them singletons. The sample originates from a study of OX40 agonist ivuxolimab in advanced cancers. The chain employs TRBV30 and TRBJ2-2; D not certain. This TCR was recovered from an adult with an advanced solid tumor such as melanoma, head and neck, liver or kidney cancer. The sample in question was CD4+ or CD8+ T cells sorted from blood, obtained in a trial of the OX40 agonist ivuxolimab. The CDR3 bases are TGTGCCTGGAGTAATGATAGGGCCGGGGAGCTGTTTTTT. This codes for CAWSNDRAGELFF.